What follows describes a single TCR beta chain. The target antigen is unknown. This entry is derived from a study of identifying expanded T cells in peripheral blood. General observations from the study: Approximately 1.2 clones differed between technical replicates, versus about 17 and 20 over time.

Produced via immunoSEQ multiplex PCR; TCRdb's table is partial and in-frame only. The data contain 75,000 to 100,000 clones, over 75% of them singletons. Looked up from germline, CDR1 is LNHDA and CDR2 is SQIVND (reference sequence). Trimming removed 9 bases from V and 1 base from J, with 16 bases in between. This CDR3 has 14 amino acids. The clonotype was recovered from a person aged 18 to 75 in good health. The V call is TRBV19, the J call TRBJ2-7; D perhaps matches TRBD2 (6 bases). The specimen was blood. In nucleotides, the CDR3 is TGTGCCAGCTCCCCGAGTCGGGGGTCCTACGAGCAGTACTTC. It specifies CASSPSRGSYEQYF.